The rows below give T cell receptor beta chains drawn from one sample of a study of T cells after yellow fever vaccination. Via MiXCR, TCRdb re-called the 5' RACE reads, giving one row per CDR3 protein. The data contain more than 350,000 distinct CDR3 sequences, around a tenth of them singletons. This material consisted of PBMCs, taken on the day of the first yellow fever vaccination. All receptors come from a man aged 18 to 30 who received the YFV17D yellow fever vaccine. Both conserved end residues are part of each CDR3. Fields, in order: V gene, J gene, clone size, D gene, CDR3 protein, CDR3 DNA. D genes are given only for firm matches. The size entry is marked missing in some rows and otherwise reads once, few, many or a size class.

V gene: TRBV19
J gene: TRBJ2-3
clone size: few
D gene: NA
CDR3 protein: CASSTSKSDTQYF
CDR3 DNA: TGTGCCAGTAGTACTAGCAAGTCAGATACGCAGTATTTT

V gene: TRBV7-9
J gene: TRBJ2-5
clone size: NA
D gene: NA
CDR3 protein: CASVGYRGAVQETQYF
CDR3 DNA: TGTGCATCAGTCGGTTACCGGGGGGCCGTCCAAGAGACCCAGTACTTC

V gene: TRBV28
J gene: TRBJ1-1
clone size: NA
D gene: NA
CDR3 protein: CASSPDWGGTEAFF
CDR3 DNA: TGTGCCAGCAGTCCGGATTGGGGCGGGACTGAAGCTTTCTTT

V gene: TRBV7-2
J gene: TRBJ2-7
clone size: many
D gene: TRBD2
CDR3 protein: CASSSGGAAQYF
CDR3 DNA: TGTGCCAGCAGTAGCGGGGGGGCAGCGCAGTACTTC

V gene: TRBV27
J gene: TRBJ1-5
clone size: few
D gene: NA
CDR3 protein: CASSLSRNNQPQHF
CDR3 DNA: TGTGCCAGCAGTTTAAGCAGAAACAATCAGCCCCAGCATTTT

V gene: TRBV7-6
J gene: TRBJ2-1
clone size: NA
D gene: NA
CDR3 protein: CASSPPRDRGNEQFF
CDR3 DNA: TGTGCCAGCAGCCCCCCCCGGGACCGAGGCAATGAGCAGTTCTTC

V gene: TRBV3-1
J gene: TRBJ2-1
clone size: NA
D gene: NA
CDR3 protein: CASSESSGALSYNEQFF
CDR3 DNA: TGTGCCAGCAGCGAGAGTAGCGGAGCACTAAGCTACAATGAGCAGTTCTTC

V gene: TRBV9
J gene: TRBJ1-1
clone size: once
D gene: NA
CDR3 protein: CASSVVDGHTEAFF
CDR3 DNA: TGTGCCAGCAGCGTAGTGGACGGACACACTGAAGCTTTCTTT

V gene: TRBV4-1
J gene: TRBJ2-5
clone size: few
D gene: NA
CDR3 protein: CASSHPGVGETQYF
CDR3 DNA: TGCGCCAGCAGCCATCCGGGGGTCGGTGAGACCCAGTACTTC

V gene: TRBV6-5
J gene: TRBJ2-7
clone size: many
D gene: TRBD1
CDR3 protein: CASTQGVGYEQYF
CDR3 DNA: TGTGCCAGCACCCAGGGGGTGGGTTACGAGCAGTACTTC

V gene: TRBV6-5
J gene: TRBJ2-3
clone size: NA
D gene: NA
CDR3 protein: CASSYSMLGLDTQYF
CDR3 DNA: TGTGCCAGCAGTTACAGTATGCTGGGGCTAGATACGCAGTATTTT

V gene: TRBV20-1
J gene: TRBJ2-1
clone size: NA
D gene: TRBD2
CDR3 protein: CSAQPGLAGSNEQFF
CDR3 DNA: TGCAGTGCTCAACCGGGACTAGCGGGGTCCAATGAGCAGTTCTTC

V gene: TRBV7-2
J gene: TRBJ2-7
clone size: NA
D gene: NA
CDR3 protein: CASTSPPAASYEQYF
CDR3 DNA: TGTGCCAGCACCTCTCCCCCGGCGGCGTCCTACGAGCAGTACTTC

V gene: TRBV11-1
J gene: TRBJ1-1
clone size: few
D gene: TRBD1
CDR3 protein: CASSRDRGTTEAFF
CDR3 DNA: TGTGCCAGCAGCCGGGACAGGGGGACCACTGAAGCTTTCTTT

V gene: TRBV7-8
J gene: TRBJ1-1
clone size: few
D gene: TRBD1
CDR3 protein: CASSFLTGTGSWAFF
CDR3 DNA: TGTGCCAGCAGCTTTTTAACCGGGACAGGGTCCTGGGCTTTCTTT

V gene: TRBV29-1
J gene: TRBJ1-1
clone size: NA
D gene: NA
CDR3 protein: CSVWGRKGRTEAFF
CDR3 DNA: TGCAGCGTGTGGGGAAGGAAAGGTCGCACTGAAGCTTTCTTT

V gene: TRBV9
J gene: TRBJ1-1
clone size: few
D gene: NA
CDR3 protein: CASSVGPGNTEAFF
CDR3 DNA: TGTGCCAGCAGCGTAGGCCCGGGGAACACTGAAGCTTTCTTT

V gene: TRBV3-1
J gene: TRBJ2-3
clone size: many
D gene: NA
CDR3 protein: CASSPSGANTDTQYF
CDR3 DNA: TGTGCCAGCAGCCCGTCGGGCGCTAATACAGATACGCAGTATTTT

V gene: TRBV20-1
J gene: TRBJ1-1
clone size: few
D gene: TRBD1
CDR3 protein: CSASLGGSMNTEAFF
CDR3 DNA: TGCAGTGCAAGTCTAGGGGGCTCCATGAACACTGAAGCTTTCTTT

V gene: TRBV7-3
J gene: TRBJ2-3
clone size: few
D gene: NA
CDR3 protein: CASSFTESTDTQYF
CDR3 DNA: TGTGCCAGCAGCTTTACAGAAAGCACAGATACGCAGTATTTT

V gene: TRBV28
J gene: TRBJ1-5
clone size: few
D gene: NA
CDR3 protein: CASSRGRNQPQHF
CDR3 DNA: TGTGCCAGCAGTCGGGGGAGGAATCAGCCCCAGCATTTT

V gene: TRBV3-1
J gene: TRBJ2-7
clone size: few
D gene: NA
CDR3 protein: CASSQARAYEQYF
CDR3 DNA: TGTGCCAGCAGCCAAGCAAGGGCCTACGAGCAGTACTTC

V gene: TRBV6-1
J gene: TRBJ2-1
clone size: few
D gene: TRBD1
CDR3 protein: CASSQLTPSNRGEYNEQFF
CDR3 DNA: TGTGCCAGCAGTCAGCTTACGCCCTCCAACAGGGGGGAATACAATGAGCAGTTCTTC

V gene: TRBV3-1
J gene: TRBJ1-3
clone size: NA
D gene: NA
CDR3 protein: CASSPTSIGNTIYF
CDR3 DNA: TGTGCCAGCAGCCCTACGTCGATAGGAAACACCATATATTTT

V gene: TRBV5-1
J gene: TRBJ2-3
clone size: few
D gene: TRBD2
CDR3 protein: CASFGLAGPDTQYF
CDR3 DNA: TGCGCCAGTTTCGGACTAGCGGGGCCAGATACGCAGTATTTT

V gene: TRBV5-4
J gene: TRBJ2-3
clone size: NA
D gene: TRBD1
CDR3 protein: CASSLRDRDGDTQYF
CDR3 DNA: TGTGCCAGCAGCCTCCGCGACAGGGACGGAGATACGCAGTATTTT

V gene: TRBV5-1
J gene: TRBJ2-5
clone size: NA
D gene: NA
CDR3 protein: CASSSPKGTPPIFETQYF
CDR3 DNA: TGCGCCAGCAGCTCACCTAAGGGGACACCGCCAATCTTCGAGACCCAGTACTTC

V gene: TRBV30
J gene: TRBJ2-7
clone size: NA
D gene: TRBD2
CDR3 protein: CAWSDVGRGSFEQYF
CDR3 DNA: TGTGCCTGGAGTGACGTTGGGAGGGGTTCGTTCGAGCAGTACTTC

V gene: TRBV20-1
J gene: TRBJ2-1
clone size: few
D gene: NA
CDR3 protein: CSARDPGQRSYNEQFF
CDR3 DNA: TGCAGTGCTAGAGATCCGGGACAACGCTCCTACAATGAGCAGTTCTTC

V gene: TRBV29-1
J gene: TRBJ2-7
clone size: many
D gene: NA
CDR3 protein: CSVEGPRGRAYEQYF
CDR3 DNA: TGCAGCGTTGAAGGCCCGCGGGGCAGGGCCTACGAGCAGTACTTC

V gene: TRBV5-1
J gene: TRBJ1-1
clone size: few
D gene: NA
CDR3 protein: CATSKDSGSEAFF
CDR3 DNA: TGCGCCACCTCCAAAGACTCGGGATCTGAAGCTTTCTTT

V gene: TRBV15
J gene: TRBJ2-1
clone size: few
D gene: NA
CDR3 protein: CATSRAPGRNEQFF
CDR3 DNA: TGTGCCACCAGCAGAGCGCCTGGGCGGAATGAGCAGTTCTTC

V gene: TRBV7-2
J gene: TRBJ2-6
clone size: many
D gene: NA
CDR3 protein: CASSLRQHSGANVLTF
CDR3 DNA: TGTGCCAGCAGCCTAAGACAGCACTCTGGGGCCAACGTCCTGACTTTC

V gene: TRBV5-1
J gene: TRBJ1-1
clone size: NA
D gene: TRBD1
CDR3 protein: CASSFAGGANTEAFF
CDR3 DNA: TGCGCCAGCAGCTTTGCAGGGGGCGCAAACACTGAAGCTTTCTTT

V gene: TRBV3-1
J gene: TRBJ1-4
clone size: few
D gene: NA
CDR3 protein: CASSPPTGVRKLFF
CDR3 DNA: TGTGCCAGCAGCCCACCGACAGGAGTAAGAAAACTGTTTTTT

V gene: TRBV7-9
J gene: TRBJ2-3
clone size: many
D gene: NA
CDR3 protein: CASSPSGTDTQYF
CDR3 DNA: TGTGCCAGCAGCCCGTCAGGCACAGATACGCAGTATTTT

V gene: TRBV7-7
J gene: TRBJ1-1
clone size: few
D gene: NA
CDR3 protein: CASSLDRYTEAFF
CDR3 DNA: TGTGCCAGCAGCCTGGACCGATACACTGAAGCTTTCTTT

V gene: TRBV12-3/TRBV12-4
J gene: TRBJ1-4
clone size: NA
D gene: NA
CDR3 protein: CASSLAQTNEKLFF
CDR3 DNA: TGTGCCAGCAGTTTGGCTCAAACTAATGAAAAACTGTTTTTT

V gene: TRBV4-3
J gene: TRBJ2-1
clone size: NA
D gene: TRBD2
CDR3 protein: CASSQPSGGLNEQFF
CDR3 DNA: TGCGCCAGCAGCCAACCTAGCGGGGGCCTCAATGAGCAGTTCTTC

V gene: TRBV5-1
J gene: TRBJ1-1
clone size: many
D gene: NA
CDR3 protein: CASSLAPGSDLGGAFF
CDR3 DNA: TGCGCCAGCAGCTTGGCCCCAGGGTCCGATTTAGGAGGGGCTTTCTTT

V gene: TRBV15
J gene: TRBJ2-3
clone size: NA
D gene: TRBD2
CDR3 protein: CATTTKNLAGGLHTQYF
CDR3 DNA: TGTGCCACAACCACAAAAAACCTAGCGGGGGGGCTTCATACGCAGTATTTT

V gene: TRBV24-1
J gene: TRBJ1-1
clone size: NA
D gene: NA
CDR3 protein: CATSKGRRPVSFF
CDR3 DNA: TGTGCCACCAGCAAGGGTAGACGGCCGGTCTCTTTCTTT